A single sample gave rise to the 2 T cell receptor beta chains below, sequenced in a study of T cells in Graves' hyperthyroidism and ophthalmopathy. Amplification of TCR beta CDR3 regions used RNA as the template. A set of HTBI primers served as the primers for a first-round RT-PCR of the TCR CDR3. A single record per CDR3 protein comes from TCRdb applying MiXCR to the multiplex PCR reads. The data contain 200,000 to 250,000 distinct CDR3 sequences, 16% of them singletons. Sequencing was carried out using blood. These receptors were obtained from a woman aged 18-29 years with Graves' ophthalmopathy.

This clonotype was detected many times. CDR3 DNA sequence: TGCAGTGCTAGGCGTCAGGGGGGTTCACCCCTCCACTTT. Protein: CSARRQGGSPLHF. The genes are TRBV20-1 and TRBJ1-6, with 7 nucleotides matching TRBD1. CDR1 is DFQATT and CDR2 is SNEGSKA in the germline V gene (reference sequence). V lost 3 bases, J lost 9 bases, and 5 bases stayed unmatched. The CDR3 contains 13 residues.

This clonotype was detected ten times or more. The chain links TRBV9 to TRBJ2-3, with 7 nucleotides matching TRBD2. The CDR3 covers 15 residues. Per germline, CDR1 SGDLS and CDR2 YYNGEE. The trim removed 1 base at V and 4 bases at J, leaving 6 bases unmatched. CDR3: CASSVNEGRADTQYF. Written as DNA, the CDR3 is TGTGCCAGCAGCGTAAACGAGGGGAGGGCAGATACGCAGTATTTT.